These 28 T cell receptor beta chains originate from one sample sequenced in a study of PD-1 blockade in classical Hodgkin lymphoma. Profiling relied on immunoSEQ multiplex PCR, and the TCRdb table lists in-frame clones only, not all of them. Of about 60,000 clones listed, over 85% were seen once; the top ten hold about 8%. Time point defined: cycle 4 day 1 (C4D1), after 5 to 7 weeks of nivolumab. The patients all showed relapse after autologous stem cell transplantation, while their brentuximab vedotin exposure varied. The source was peripheral blood mononuclear cells (PBMCs), collected before the fourth cycle of nivolumab. These receptors all come from a human donor with classical Hodgkin lymphoma.

This chain joins TRBV10-3 and TRBJ2-1, with D unresolved. Germline loops: CDR1 ENHRY, CDR2 SYGVKD. The CDR3 totals 11 residues. V lost 4 bases to trimming and J lost 4 bases, with 2 bases between them. CDR3 sequence (DNA): TGTGCCATCAGTGTATACAATGAGCAGTTCTTC. Its translation: CAISVYNEQFF.

The J gene is TRBJ2-7, the V gene TRBV27; 8 bases are shared with TRBD1. The V segment lost 3 bases and the J segment 4 bases; nucleotides outside the gene matches: 8. The germline V gene has CDR1 MNHEY and CDR2 SMNVEV (reference sequence). The CDR3 spans 15 residues. Here the CDR3 DNA reads TGTGCCAGCAGTTTTCTGGGTGACAGGGGTTACGAGCAGTACTTC. It is translated as CASSFLGDRGYEQYF.

V is TRBV7-8 and J is TRBJ2-3; D remains unclear. This CDR3 comprises 12 residues. V was clipped by 1 base and J by 3 bases, with 2 bases between them. From germline, CDR1 is SGHVS and CDR2 FQNEAQ. This CDR3 reads CASSLGTDTQYF. The CDR3 nucleotides are TGTGCCAGCAGCTTAGGAACAGATACGCAGTATTTT.

The chain employs TRBV28 and TRBJ2-3; TRBD2 matches 12 bases. Per the germline V gene, CDR1 is MDHEN and CDR2 is SYDVKM. Trimming cost V 0 bases and J 4 bases; bases outside gene matches: 2. CDR3 length: 16 residues. CDR3 residues: CASSLWASGRADTQYF. DNA for the CDR3: TGTGCCAGCAGTTTATGGGCTAGCGGGAGGGCAGATACGCAGTATTTT. Looking up the rest from reference TRBV28 and TRBJ2-3 gives the full variable domain: DVKVTQSSRYLVKRTGEKVFLECVQDMDHENMFWYRQDPGLGLRLIYFSYDVKMKEKGDIPEGYSVSREKKERFSLILESASTNQTSMYLCASSLWASGRADTQYFGPGTRLTVL.

This chain connects TRBV29-1 to TRBJ2-1; 8 bases line up with TRBD2. The germline V gene has CDR1 SQVTM and CDR2 ANQGSEA. With V trimmed by 4 bases and J by 2 bases, 1 base remained unmatched. This CDR3 is 13 amino acids long. The CDR3 DNA reads TGCAGCGTTGTTAGCGGGGCCTACAATGAGCAGTTCTTC. Translating it yields CSVVSGAYNEQFF.

V is TRBV4-1 and J is TRBJ2-5; 7 positions match TRBD1. The CDR3 consists of 15 residues. The trim removed 3 bases at V and 0 bases at J, leaving 4 bases unmatched. Germline CDR1 and CDR2: MGHRA and YSYEKL. The DNA for the CDR3 is TGCGCCAGCAGCCAGCTACAGGGGTACCAAGAGACCCAGTACTTC. Translated: CASSQLQGYQETQYF.

The chain combines TRBV11-2 with TRBJ2-5, with D possibly called TRBD1 or TRBD2 (5 bases each). The CDR3 runs to 15 residues. V dropped 3 bases and J dropped 4 bases, with 15 bases sitting between them. Germline CDR1 reads SGHAT; CDR2 reads FQNNGV. Here the CDR3 reads CASSLVGRGAETQYF. The CDR3 DNA reads as TGTGCCAGCAGCTTGGTGGGTAGGGGAGCAGAGACCCAGTACTTC.

The chain uses TRBV2 and TRBJ1-4; D call uncertain. The germline V and J ends were trimmed by 0 bases and 6 bases, with 14 bases remaining between them. Germline CDR1 is SNHLY and CDR2 is FYNNEI. The CDR3 runs to 16 residues. DNA of the CDR3: TGTGCCAGCAGTGAAGCGCTTCGTGGGAGTGATGAAAAACTGTTTTTT. Residues: CASSEALRGSDEKLFF.

The gene calls are TRBV7-2 and TRBJ2-5, with D possibly matching TRBD1 (6 bases). The ends were cut back, 2 bases at V and 5 bases at J, with 12 bases in the middle. Germline lookup yields CDR1 SGHTA and CDR2 FQGNSA. The CDR3 loop spans 14 amino acids. The CDR3 bases are TGTGCCAGCAGCTTATTGGGACAAATGGAGACCCAGTACTTC. This translates into CASSLLGQMETQYF.

This chain connects TRBV5-1 to TRBJ2-5; D uncertain. V dropped 0 bases and J dropped 2 bases, with 5 bases sitting between them. Germline values: CDR1 SGHRS, CDR2 YFSETQ. The length of the CDR3 is 13 residues. CDR3 protein: CASSLGVQETQYF. As DNA, the CDR3 is TGCGCCAGCAGCTTGGGAGTACAAGAGACCCAGTACTTC.

V and J are TRBV18 and TRBJ2-5; D call uncertain. Germline V gene data show CDR1 as KGHSH and CDR2 as LQKENI. V was pared by 6 bases and J by 2 bases, with 16 bases between. The CDR3 runs to 15 residues. The CDR3 nucleotides read TGTGCCAGCTCCCCCGCCCCCAAAAGGCAAGAGACCCAGTACTTC. It specifies CASSPAPKRQETQYF. Variable domain in full (rest from reference TRBV18 and TRBJ2-5): NAGVMQNPRHLVRRRGQEARLRCSPMKGHSHVYWYRQLPEEGLKFMVYLQKENIIDESGMPKERFSAEFPKEGPSILRIQQVVRGDSAAYFCASSPAPKRQETQYFGPGTRLLVL.

On this clone itself: The same CDR3 can be traced to other DNA sequences in this sample. The chain employs TRBV18 and TRBJ2-7; 8 nucleotides align to TRBD2. Germline assignment: CDR1 KGHSH and CDR2 LQKENI. Germline trimming cut 2 bases from V and 6 bases from J; bases unmatched to any gene: 6. The CDR3 consists of 14 residues. The CDR3 bases are TGTGCCAGCTCACCAATGGCGGGAGGCGGCGAGCAGTACTTC. This gives the protein CASSPMAGGGEQYF. The entire variable domain, with the rest obtained from reference TRBV18 and TRBJ2-7, is as follows: NAGVMQNPRHLVRRRGQEARLRCSPMKGHSHVYWYRQLPEEGLKFMVYLQKENIIDESGMPKERFSAEFPKEGPSILRIQQVVRGDSAAYFCASSPMAGGGEQYFGPGTRLTVT.

CDR3 nucleotide sequence: TGTGCCAGTAGTTCCGGGACTAGCTACAATGAGCAGTTCTTC. Encoded protein: CASSSGTSYNEQFF. The rearrangement joins TRBV19 to TRBJ2-1; 8 nucleotides agree with TRBD2. The CDR3 loop spans 14 amino acids. Germline assignment: CDR1 LNHDA and CDR2 SQIVND (reference sequence). The J segment lost 3 bases and the V segment lost 5 bases, leaving 3 bases of the junction unmatched.

The CDR3 sequence is CASSLGLDEQFF. The CDR3 region has the DNA TGTGCCAGCAGCTTAGGCCTCGATGAGCAGTTCTTC. The chain joins TRBV13 to TRBJ2-1; unclear D gene. CDR1 is PRHDT, CDR2 FYEKMQ, per germline (reference sequence). This CDR3 spans 12 amino acids. The V gene lost 0 bases and the J gene lost 8 bases, with 5 bases spanning the gap.

This chain links TRBV28 with TRBJ1-5; D call uncertain. Trimming took 6 bases from V and 0 from J, leaving 6 bases between them. The germline gives CDR1 MDHEN, CDR2 SYDVKM. This CDR3 is 13 amino acids long. CDR3 sequence (DNA): TGTGCCAGCAGACCTGATAGCAATCAGCCCCAGCATTTT. Protein product: CASRPDSNQPQHF.

V usage is TRBV5-6 and J usage is TRBJ2-3; a possible D gene is TRBD1 (6 bases). The germline V gene encodes CDR1 SGHDT and CDR2 YYEEEE. The CDR3 has 13 amino acids. Trimming took off 7 bases at V and 5 bases at J, with 14 bases between the two ends. The CDR3 loop reads CASGPYREDTQYF. The CDR3, as DNA: TGTGCCAGCGGGCCCTACAGGGAAGATACGCAGTATTTT.

V usage is TRBV7-2 and J usage is TRBJ1-1; a weak D match, TRBD1 (6 bases). The CDR3 runs 13 residues. The germline V and J ends were trimmed by 1 base and 5 bases, with 8 bases remaining between them. Per germline, CDR1 SGHTA and CDR2 FQGNSA. The CDR3 DNA follows: TGTGCCAGCAGCTTAGACAGGGATACTGAAGCTTTCTTT. Protein sequence: CASSLDRDTEAFF. The whole variable domain, filled in from reference TRBV7-2 and TRBJ1-1, reads GAGVSQSPSNKVTEKGKDVELRCDPISGHTALYWYRQSLGQGLEFLIYFQGNSAPDKSGLPSDRFSAERTGGSVSTLTIQRTQQEDSAVYLCASSLDRDTEAFFGQGTRLTVV.

This chain joins TRBV6-1 and TRBJ2-7, with TRBD2 as a possible D gene (6 bases). The CDR3 has 14 residues. Germline CDR1 reads MNHNS; CDR2 reads SASEGT. The V gene lost 2 bases and the J gene lost 2 bases, with 10 bases spanning the gap. For the CDR3, the DNA is TGTGCCAGCAGTGAACGGGAGAGGACCTACGAGCAGTACTTC. It is translated as CASSERERTYEQYF.

The chain couples TRBV11-2 to TRBJ2-5, with TRBD2 matching 10 bases. The CDR3 consists of 15 residues. Germline CDR1 and CDR2: SGHAT and FQNNGV. J lost 2 bases, V lost 4 bases, and 4 bases had no gene match. The CDR3 DNA reads as TGTGCCAGCAGCTACGGACTAGCGGTACAAGAGACCCAGTACTTC. This encodes CASSYGLAVQETQYF.

The chain links TRBV21-1 to TRBJ1-5; TRBD1 was called by the table and not checked on the DNA. TRBV21-1 has pseudogene status. The CDR3 loop spans 16 amino acids. CDR3 DNA: TGTGCCAGCAGCAAGGGGACAGCCGCGGGCAATCAGCCCCAGCATTTT. Protein sequence: CASSKGTAAGNQPQHF.

V and J are TRBV28 and TRBJ1-4, with D unresolved. V lost 8 bases to trimming and J lost 2 bases, with 6 bases between them. The CDR3 loop spans 12 amino acids. CDR1 MDHEN and CDR2 SYDVKM come from the germline V gene. The CDR3 sequence: CASAPTNEKLFF. The CDR3 bases are TGTGCCAGCGCACCGACTAATGAAAAACTGTTTTTT.

The rearrangement links TRBV5-1 to TRBJ2-5, with D unresolved. Germline CDR1 is SGHRS and CDR2 is YFSETQ. There are 15 residues in the CDR3. The V end was cut by 3 bases, the J end by 5 bases, with 17 bases between. The CDR3 sequence is CASSWDYTKGETQYF. CDR3 coding DNA: TGCGCCAGCAGCTGGGATTATACGAAAGGGGAGACCCAGTACTTC.

This chain links TRBV11-2 with TRBJ2-2; D may be TRBD2 (6 bases). Trimming took 1 base from V and 5 from J, leaving 11 bases between them. Germline loops: CDR1 SGHAT, CDR2 FQNNGV. This CDR3 is 15 amino acids long. CDR3 in DNA: TGTGCCAGCAGCTTAGGCAGGGCGGGGACCGGGGAGCTGTTTTTT. This codes for CASSLGRAGTGELFF.

The gene calls are TRBV6-5 and TRBJ2-6; D gene ambiguous. Germline V gives CDR1 MNHEY, CDR2 SVGAGI. CDR3 length: 15 amino acids. V was shortened by 1 base and J by 0 bases, with 4 bases between the two germline ends. CDR3 nucleotides: TGTGCCAGCAGTTACTGGGTCTCTGGGGCCAACGTCCTGACTTTC. Its translation is CASSYWVSGANVLTF.

V gene TRBV5-8 combines with J gene TRBJ1-2, with a tentative D call TRBD1 (5 bases). V was cut by 6 bases and J by 3 bases, with 15 bases left in between. Germline values: CDR1 SGHTS, CDR2 YDEGEE. The CDR3 has 14 residues. DNA of the CDR3: TGTGCCAGCACCCAGCGGGGGGTCGACTATGGCTACACCTTC. Translating it yields CASTQRGVDYGYTF.

The genes are TRBV27 and TRBJ2-3; no firm D call. Looked up from germline, CDR1 is MNHEY and CDR2 is SMNVEV (reference sequence). The CDR3 has 13 residues. The V gene lost 4 bases and the J gene lost 6 bases, with 11 bases spanning the gap. The CDR3 DNA follows: TGTGCCAGCAGTTATCAGTCGGCGGATACGCAGTATTTT. Its protein is CASSYQSADTQYF.

The V call is TRBV6-1, the J call TRBJ2-3, with 7 bases fitting TRBD2. CDR1 and CDR2 (germline): MNHNS, SASEGT. The CDR3 sequence is 16 residues long. V trimming: 1 base; J trimming: 3 bases; junction bases outside the gene matches: 7. The CDR3 DNA sequence: TGTGCCAGCAGTGAAGTTGCGGGAGCGAAAACAGATACGCAGTATTTT. It encodes CASSEVAGAKTDTQYF.

This clone was seen a few times. J is TRBJ1-5 and V is TRBV28; TRBD1 matches 10 bases. The junction had 6 bases not matched to a gene; V was cut back by 5 bases and J by 5 bases. CDR1 and CDR2 from the germline V gene are MDHEN and SYDVKM. CDR3 size: 15 residues. CDR3 in amino acids: CASSRRDRGYQPQHF. The CDR3 DNA is TGTGCCAGCAGTCGCCGGGACAGGGGCTATCAGCCCCAGCATTTT.